This section outlines one T cell receptor beta chain sequence together with its context. This entry comes from a study of blood T cell repertoires in COVID-19. About the research overall: COVID-19 samples, acute and convalescent, were from the United States, Italy and Spain. Sources were T cells, B-cell-depleted T cells, or PBMCs; the material itself was cDNA or gDNA.

Assignment of participants to cohorts was predicated upon participant-reported clinical history. As handled by the study authors: How many nucleated cells were present was estimated from reference gene primer amplification. Profiled with immunoSEQ multiplex PCR; TCRdb holds only in-frame clones, not every one. V, J and clone size were drawn from that table, and D and trimming were deduced from the DNA. The sample includes about 390,000 clones, about 83% of them seen just once. This clonotype was sampled from a woman between 50 and 59 years old who had recovered from COVID-19. The specimen was PBMCs or T cells enriched from blood (not recorded which).

CDR3 DNA: TGTGCCAGCAGTTCTGGGCTGGGACAGGGTTCTGGCTACACCTTC. Its protein product is CASSSGLGQGSGYTF. V is TRBV28 and J is TRBJ1-2, with 9 positions matching TRBD1. Germline V lookup: CDR1 MDHEN, CDR2 SYDVKM. V trimming: 4 bases; J trimming: 7 bases; junction bases outside the gene matches: 10. CDR3 size: 15 residues.